The clone carrying this T cell receptor (beta chain) was recorded many times. Per the germline V gene, CDR1 is SGHDT and CDR2 is YYEEEE. V lost 0 bases to trimming and J lost 6 bases; unmatched junction nucleotides: 0. The CDR3 runs 13 residues. Libraries of TCR beta came from iRepertoire HTBI primers plus Arm-PCR of CDR3 regions. TCRdb re-analysed the multiplex PCR reads in MiXCR, keeping a single row per CDR3 protein. The sample yields 410,000 or so distinct CDR3 sequences, about 15% seen once. The source of the sample is a study of regulatory T cells in long-lasting Graves disease. Time point: newly diagnosed GD, antithyroid drugs for less than 3 months. Following extraction of RNA from PBMCs, that RNA was used to make the TCR library. The same specimen was also included in a second study, on T cells in Graves' hyperthyroidism and ophthalmopathy.

This specimen was peripheral blood mononuclear cells (PBMCs), taken at new diagnosis, from a patient treated with antithyroid drugs. V is TRBV5-6 and J is TRBJ2-1, with 7 positions matching TRBD2. The clonotype was recovered from a woman in her 30s with Graves disease. The CDR3 coding sequence is TGTGCCAGCAGCTTGGGACTAGCCAATGAGCAGTTCTTC. Its translation is CASSLGLANEQFF.